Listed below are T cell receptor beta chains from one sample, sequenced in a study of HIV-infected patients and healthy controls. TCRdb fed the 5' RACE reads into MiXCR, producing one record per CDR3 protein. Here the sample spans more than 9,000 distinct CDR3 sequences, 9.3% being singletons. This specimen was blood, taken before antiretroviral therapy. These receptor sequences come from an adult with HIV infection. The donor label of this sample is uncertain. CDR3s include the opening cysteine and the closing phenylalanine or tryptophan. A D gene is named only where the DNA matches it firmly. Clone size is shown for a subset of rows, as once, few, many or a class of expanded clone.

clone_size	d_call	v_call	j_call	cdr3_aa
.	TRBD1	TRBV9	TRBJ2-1	CASSVAPQTGQNEQFF
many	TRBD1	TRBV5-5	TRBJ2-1	CASSPIQGPNEQFF
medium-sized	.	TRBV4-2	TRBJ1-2	CASSQPRAGKREGYTF
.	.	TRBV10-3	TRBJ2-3	CAISESTAGRGDTQYF
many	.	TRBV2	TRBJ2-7	CASSIEGQATYEQYF
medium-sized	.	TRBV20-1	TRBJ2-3	CSALGQGLGGYTDTQYF
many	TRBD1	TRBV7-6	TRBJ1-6	CASSQMDRVVNSPLHF
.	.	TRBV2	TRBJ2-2	CASGGSPGELFF
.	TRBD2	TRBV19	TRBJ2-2	CASKGQGGLAGSVTGELFF
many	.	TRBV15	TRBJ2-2	CATSRETRTGELFF
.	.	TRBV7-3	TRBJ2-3	CASSLIPSTDTQYF
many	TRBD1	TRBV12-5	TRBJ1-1	CASGFDRATEAFF
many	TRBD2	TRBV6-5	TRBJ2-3	CASSSTGTSGFDTQYF
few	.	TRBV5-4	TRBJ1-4	CASSVDRRGEKLFF
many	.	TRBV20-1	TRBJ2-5	CSASFPGRNQETQYF
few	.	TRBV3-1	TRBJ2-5	CASSRGGIQETQYF
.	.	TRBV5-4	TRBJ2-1	CASSEQDTYNEQFF
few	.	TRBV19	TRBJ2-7	CASSFTGNEQYF
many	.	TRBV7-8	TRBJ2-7	CASSGRPREGEQYF
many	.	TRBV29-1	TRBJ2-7	CSVSSSYEQYF
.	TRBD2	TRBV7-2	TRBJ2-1	CASSLQMLAGAVYNEQFF
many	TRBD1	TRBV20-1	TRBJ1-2	CSSRDRDSYGYTF
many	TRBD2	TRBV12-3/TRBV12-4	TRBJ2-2	CASRLAGVETGELFF
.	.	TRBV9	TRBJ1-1	CASSVRGDPVDTEAFF
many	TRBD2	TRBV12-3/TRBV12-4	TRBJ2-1	CASSLSGGLYNEQFF
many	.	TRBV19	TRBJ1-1	CASSRRHQQNTEAFF
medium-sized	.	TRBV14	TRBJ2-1	CASSYAVNEQFF
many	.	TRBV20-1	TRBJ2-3	CSAPPLRDTQYF
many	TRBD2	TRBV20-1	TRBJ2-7	CSARSGSSYEQYF
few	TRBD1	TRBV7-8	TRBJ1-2	CASSLGTGGWYGYTF
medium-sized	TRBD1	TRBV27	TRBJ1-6	CASSRETGSNSPLHF
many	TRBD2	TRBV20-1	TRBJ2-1	CSAGGASGPNNEQFF
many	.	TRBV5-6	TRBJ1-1	CASSPSLRGGTEAFF
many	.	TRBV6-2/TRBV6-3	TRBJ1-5	CASSYPGRPIGDQPQHF
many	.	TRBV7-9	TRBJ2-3	CASRSNRGSSDKATDTQYF
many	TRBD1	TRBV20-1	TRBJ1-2	CSATEGGGRYTF
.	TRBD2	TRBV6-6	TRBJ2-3	CASSPRTSPTDTQYF
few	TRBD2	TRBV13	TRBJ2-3	CASSFRGVAGSSTDTQYF
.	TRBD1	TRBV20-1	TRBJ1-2	CSARTGTHGYTF
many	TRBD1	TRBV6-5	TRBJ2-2	CASSYFNRGPSQDGELFF
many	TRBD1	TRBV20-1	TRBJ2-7	CSARNRGRDEQYF
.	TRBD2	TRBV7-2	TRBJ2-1	CASSYPGLAVTRENEQFF
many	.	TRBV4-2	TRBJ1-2	CASSQEQRGNYGYTF
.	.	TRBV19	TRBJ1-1	CASTEGFAEAFF
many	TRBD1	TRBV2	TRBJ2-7	CASSEGQGAYEQYF
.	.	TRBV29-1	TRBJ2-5	CSVEPAEEETQYF
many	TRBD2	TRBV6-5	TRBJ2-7	CASSSTSGLAGVREQYF
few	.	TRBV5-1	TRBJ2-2	CASSLGAPPGDTGELFF
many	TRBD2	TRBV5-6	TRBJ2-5	CASSLASGRDEETQYF
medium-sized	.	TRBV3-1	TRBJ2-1	CASPWFSSVNEQFF
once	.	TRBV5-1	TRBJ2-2	CASSQPTGSGELFF
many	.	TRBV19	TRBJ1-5	CASSIHTAPGGHQPQHF